One TCR beta chain is described in this entry. What it recognizes is unknown. This specimen belongs to a study of CD4 T cells in relation to SARS-CoV-2 and coronaviruses. The wider study: No peptide or an HIV-1 Nef peptide pool served as negative control.

This table comes from immunoSEQ multiplex PCR, and its TCRdb copy is limited to in-frame clones, with some not included. The sample lists 22,000 or so clones, over 70% occurring once. This CDR3 is 17 amino acids long. Deletions cut 2 bases from V and 8 bases from J, with 19 bases between. The unexposed donors gave CD4+ T cells in about 2011-2018, prior to COVID-19. The cells were cultured for less than twelve days before CD4+ T cells were isolated. Cells permitting, SARS-CoV-2 S/N and four cold-coronavirus spikes were tested on unexposed-donor CD4+ T cells. This TCR was recovered from a human donor in good health. This chain uses TRBV23-1 with TRBJ1-6; D might be TRBD1 (6 bases). TRBV23-1 is assigned to the ORF class and has an uncertain function. Sample: CD4+ T cells from PBMCs, cultured in vitro. CDR3 protein: CASSQADRDKPYSPLHF. DNA for the CDR3: TGCGCCAGCAGTCAAGCAGACCGGGACAAACCCTATTCACCCCTCCACTTT.